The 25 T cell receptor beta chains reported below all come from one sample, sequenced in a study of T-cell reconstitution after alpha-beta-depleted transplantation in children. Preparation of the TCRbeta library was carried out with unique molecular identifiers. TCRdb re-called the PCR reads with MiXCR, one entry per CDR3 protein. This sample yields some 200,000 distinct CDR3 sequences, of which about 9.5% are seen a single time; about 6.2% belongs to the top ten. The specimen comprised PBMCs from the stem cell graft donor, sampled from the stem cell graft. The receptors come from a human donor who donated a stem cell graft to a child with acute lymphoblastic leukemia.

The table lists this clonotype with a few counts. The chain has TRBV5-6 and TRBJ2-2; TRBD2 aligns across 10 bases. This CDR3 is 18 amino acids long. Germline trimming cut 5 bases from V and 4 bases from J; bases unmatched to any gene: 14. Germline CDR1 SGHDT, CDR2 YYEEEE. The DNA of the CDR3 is TGTGCCAGCAGTTCGGACCCCCAGCGGGGGGGCATCACCGGGGAGCTGTTTTTT. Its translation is CASSSDPQRGGITGELFF.

Here the CDR3 reads CASSEVLAGYQETQYF. The CDR3 nucleotides are TGTGCCAGCAGTGAAGTCCTAGCGGGGTACCAAGAGACCCAGTACTTC. The chain recombines TRBV6-1 with TRBJ2-5, with TRBD2 identical over 9 bases. CDR1 is MNHNS and CDR2 is SASEGT in the germline V gene. The CDR3 is 16 amino acids. J was trimmed by 0 bases and V by 1 base; bases with no gene match: 3.

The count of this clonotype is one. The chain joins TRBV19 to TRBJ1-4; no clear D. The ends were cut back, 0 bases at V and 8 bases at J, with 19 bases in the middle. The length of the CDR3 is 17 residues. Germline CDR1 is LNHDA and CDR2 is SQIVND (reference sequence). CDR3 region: CASSIDLRMPPEEKLFF. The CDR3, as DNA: TGTGCCAGTAGTATAGACCTAAGAATGCCACCTGAGGAAAAACTGTTTTTT.

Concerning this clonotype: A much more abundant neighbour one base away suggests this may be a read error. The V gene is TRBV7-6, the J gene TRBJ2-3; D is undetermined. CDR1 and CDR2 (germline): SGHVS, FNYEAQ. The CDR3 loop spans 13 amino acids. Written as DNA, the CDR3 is TGTGCCAGCAGCTTACGCTCCGCAGATACGCAGTGTTTT. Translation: CASSLRSADTQCF. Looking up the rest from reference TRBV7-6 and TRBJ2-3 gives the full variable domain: GAGVSQSPRYKVTKRGQDVALRCDPISGHVSLYWYRQALGQGPEFLTYFNYEAQQDKSGLPNDRFSAERPEGSISTLTIQRTEQRDSAMYRCASSLRSADTQCFGPGTRLTVL.

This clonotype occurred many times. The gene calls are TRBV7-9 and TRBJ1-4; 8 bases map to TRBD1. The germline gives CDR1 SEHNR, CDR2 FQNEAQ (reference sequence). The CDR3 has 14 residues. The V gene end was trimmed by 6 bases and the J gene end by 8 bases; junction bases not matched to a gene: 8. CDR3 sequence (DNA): TGTGCCAGCAGGAGTGGACAGGGCCAGGAAAAACTGTTTTTT. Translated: CASRSGQGQEKLFF.

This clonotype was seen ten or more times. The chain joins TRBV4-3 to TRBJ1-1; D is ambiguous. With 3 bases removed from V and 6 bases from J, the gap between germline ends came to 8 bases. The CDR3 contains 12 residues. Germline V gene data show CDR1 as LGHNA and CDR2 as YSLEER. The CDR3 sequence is CASSQGPAEAFF. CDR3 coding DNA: TGCGCCAGCAGCCAGGGCCCTGCTGAAGCTTTCTTT.

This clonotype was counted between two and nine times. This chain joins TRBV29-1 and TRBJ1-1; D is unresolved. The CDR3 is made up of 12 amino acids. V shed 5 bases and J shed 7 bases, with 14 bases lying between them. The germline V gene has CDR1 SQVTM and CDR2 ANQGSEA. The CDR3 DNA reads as TGCAGCGTTTTTATTGAACGTGTTGAAGCTTTCTTT. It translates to CSVFIERVEAFF.

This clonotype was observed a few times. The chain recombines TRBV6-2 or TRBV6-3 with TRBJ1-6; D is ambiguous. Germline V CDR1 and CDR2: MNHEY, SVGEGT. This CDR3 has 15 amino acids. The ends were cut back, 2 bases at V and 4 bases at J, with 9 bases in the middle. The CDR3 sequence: CASSYDVGYNSPLHF. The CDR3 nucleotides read TGTGCCAGCAGTTACGACGTTGGATATAATTCACCCCTCCACTTT.

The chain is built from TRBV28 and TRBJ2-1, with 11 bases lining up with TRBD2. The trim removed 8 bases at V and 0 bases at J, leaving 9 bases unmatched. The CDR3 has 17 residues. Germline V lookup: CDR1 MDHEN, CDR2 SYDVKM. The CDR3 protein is CASGRTSGLSSYNEQFF. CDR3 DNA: TGTGCCAGCGGAAGGACTAGCGGGTTGAGCTCCTACAATGAGCAGTTCTTC.

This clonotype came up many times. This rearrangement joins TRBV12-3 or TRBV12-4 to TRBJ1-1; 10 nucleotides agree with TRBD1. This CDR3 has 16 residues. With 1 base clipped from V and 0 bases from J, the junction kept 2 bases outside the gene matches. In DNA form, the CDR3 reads TGTGCCAGCAGTTTAGGACAGGGGGCCCTGAACACTGAAGCTTTCTTT. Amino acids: CASSLGQGALNTEAFF.

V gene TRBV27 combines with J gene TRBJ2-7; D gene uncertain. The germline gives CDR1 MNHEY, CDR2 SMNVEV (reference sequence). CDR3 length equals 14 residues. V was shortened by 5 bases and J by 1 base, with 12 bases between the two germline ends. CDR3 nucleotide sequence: TGTGCCAGCAGTGACGACATGGGTTCCTACGAGCAGTACTTC. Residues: CASSDDMGSYEQYF.

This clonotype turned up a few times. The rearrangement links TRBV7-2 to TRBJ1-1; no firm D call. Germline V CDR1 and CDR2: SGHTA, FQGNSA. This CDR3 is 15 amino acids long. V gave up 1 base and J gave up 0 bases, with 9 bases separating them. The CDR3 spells CASSLGVFMNTEAFF. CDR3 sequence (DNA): TGTGCCAGCAGCTTAGGCGTATTCATGAACACTGAAGCTTTCTTT.

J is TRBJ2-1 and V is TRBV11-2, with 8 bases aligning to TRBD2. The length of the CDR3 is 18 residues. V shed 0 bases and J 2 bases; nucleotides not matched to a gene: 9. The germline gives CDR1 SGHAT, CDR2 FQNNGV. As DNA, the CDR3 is TGTGCCAGCAGCTTAGATCAGGAGCGGGGGTTAACCTACAATGAGCAGTTCTTC. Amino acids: CASSLDQERGLTYNEQFF.

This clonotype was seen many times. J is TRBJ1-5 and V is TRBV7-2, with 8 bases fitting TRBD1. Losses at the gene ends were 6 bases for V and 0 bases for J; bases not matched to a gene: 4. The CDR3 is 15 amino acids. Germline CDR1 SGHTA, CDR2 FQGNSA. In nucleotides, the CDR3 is TGTGCCAGCAGTTTTACAGGGGGTAGCAATCAGCCCCAGCATTTT. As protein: CASSFTGGSNQPQHF.

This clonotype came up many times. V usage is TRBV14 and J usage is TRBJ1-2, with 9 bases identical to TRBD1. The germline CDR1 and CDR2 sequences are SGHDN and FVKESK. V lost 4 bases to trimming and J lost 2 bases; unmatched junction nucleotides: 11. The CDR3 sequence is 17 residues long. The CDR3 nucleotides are TGTGCCAGCAGCCTAACCGGGACAGGGAGGGGGAACTATGGCTACACCTTC. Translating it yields CASSLTGTGRGNYGYTF.

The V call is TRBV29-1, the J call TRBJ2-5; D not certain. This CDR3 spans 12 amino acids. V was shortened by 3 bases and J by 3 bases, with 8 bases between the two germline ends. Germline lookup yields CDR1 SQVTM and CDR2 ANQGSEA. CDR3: CSVDTSEETQYF. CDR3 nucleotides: TGCAGCGTTGATACATCTGAAGAGACCCAGTACTTC. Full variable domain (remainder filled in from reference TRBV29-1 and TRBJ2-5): SAVISQKPSRDICQRGTSLTIQCQVDSQVTMMFWYRQQPGQSLTLIATANQGSEATYESGFVIDKFPISRPNLTFSTLTVSNMSPEDSSIYLCSVDTSEETQYFGPGTRLLVL.

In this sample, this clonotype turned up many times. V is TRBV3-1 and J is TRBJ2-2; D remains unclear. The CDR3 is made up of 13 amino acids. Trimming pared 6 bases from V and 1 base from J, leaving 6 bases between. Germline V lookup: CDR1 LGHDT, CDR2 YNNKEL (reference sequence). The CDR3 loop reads CASSQMNTGELFF. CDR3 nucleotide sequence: TGTGCCAGCAGTCAGATGAACACCGGGGAGCTGTTTTTT.

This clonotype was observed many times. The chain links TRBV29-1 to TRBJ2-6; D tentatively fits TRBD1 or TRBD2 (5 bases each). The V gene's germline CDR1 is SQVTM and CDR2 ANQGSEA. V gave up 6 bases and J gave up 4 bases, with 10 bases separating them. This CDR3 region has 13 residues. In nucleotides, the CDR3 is TGCAGCGTCGCAGGGACCGGGGCCAACGTCCTGACTTTC. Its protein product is CSVAGTGANVLTF.

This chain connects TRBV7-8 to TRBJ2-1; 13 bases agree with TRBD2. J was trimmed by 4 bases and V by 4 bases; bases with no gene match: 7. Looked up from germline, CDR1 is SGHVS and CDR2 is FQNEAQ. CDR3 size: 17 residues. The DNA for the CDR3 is TGTGCCAGCAGCTCCCACTGGACTAGCGGGGGATACAATGAGCAGTTCTTC. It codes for CASSSHWTSGGYNEQFF.

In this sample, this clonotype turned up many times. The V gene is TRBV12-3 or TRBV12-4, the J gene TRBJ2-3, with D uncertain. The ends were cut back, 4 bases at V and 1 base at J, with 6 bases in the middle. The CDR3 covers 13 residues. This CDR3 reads CASSYSGTDTQYF. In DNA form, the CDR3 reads TGTGCCAGCAGTTACAGCGGCACAGATACGCAGTATTTT.

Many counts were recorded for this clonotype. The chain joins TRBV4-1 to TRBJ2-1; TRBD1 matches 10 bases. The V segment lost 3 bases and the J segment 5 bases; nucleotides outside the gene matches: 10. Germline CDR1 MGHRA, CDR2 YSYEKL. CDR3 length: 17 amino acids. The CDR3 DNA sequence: TGCGCCAGCAGCCACGCCCGGACCGGGACAGGGGACAATGAGCAGTTCTTC. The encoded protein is CASSHARTGTGDNEQFF.

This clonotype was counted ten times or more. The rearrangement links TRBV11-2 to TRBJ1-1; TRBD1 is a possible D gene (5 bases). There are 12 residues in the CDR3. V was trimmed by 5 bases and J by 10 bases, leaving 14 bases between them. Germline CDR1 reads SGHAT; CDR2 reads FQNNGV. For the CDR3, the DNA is TGTGCCAGCAGCCTCGGTGGGGGGTTAGCTTTCTTT. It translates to CASSLGGGLAFF. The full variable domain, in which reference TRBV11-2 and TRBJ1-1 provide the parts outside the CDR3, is EAGVAQSPRYKIIEKRQSVAFWCNPISGHATLYWYQQILGQGPKLLIQFQNNGVVDDSQLPKDRFSAERLKGVDSTLKIQPAKLEDSAVYLCASSLGGGLAFFGQGTRLTVV.

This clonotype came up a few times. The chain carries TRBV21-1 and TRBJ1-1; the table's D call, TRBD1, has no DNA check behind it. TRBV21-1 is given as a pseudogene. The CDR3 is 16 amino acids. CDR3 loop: CASGTGPKKGNTEAFF. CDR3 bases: TGTGCCAGCGGGACAGGCCCAAAAAAGGGGAACACTGAAGCTTTCTTT.

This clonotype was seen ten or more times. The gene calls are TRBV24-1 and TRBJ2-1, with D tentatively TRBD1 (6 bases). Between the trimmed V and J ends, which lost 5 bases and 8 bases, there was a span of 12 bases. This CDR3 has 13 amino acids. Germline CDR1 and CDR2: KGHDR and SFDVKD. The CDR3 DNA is TGTGCCACCAGTGGTCCCAGGGGCGATGAGCAGTTCTTC. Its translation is CATSGPRGDEQFF.

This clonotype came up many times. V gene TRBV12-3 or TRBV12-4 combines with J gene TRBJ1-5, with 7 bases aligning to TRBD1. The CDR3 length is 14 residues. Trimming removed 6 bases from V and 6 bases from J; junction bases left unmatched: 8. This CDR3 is CASSTGTVSQPQHF. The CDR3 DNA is TGTGCCAGCAGCACCGGGACAGTTAGTCAGCCCCAGCATTTT.